This T cell receptor (beta chain) was captured in a study of OX40 agonist ivuxolimab in advanced cancers. Study background: Three patients showed partial responses: one hepatocellular carcinoma and two cutaneous melanoma cases.

Comment on this clone: Antigen unknown.

General study findings and limits: Doses of 0.1 to 3.0 mg/kg were accompanied by clonal expansion of CD4+ and CD8+ blood T cells by week 6. Average numbers of expanded clones were greater in CD8+ T cells than in CD4+.

The data were produced by immunoSEQ multiplex PCR, yet TCRdb's version contains in-frame clones alone and is incomplete. This sample has around 99,000 clones, with 90% found just once. CDR1 SNHLY and CDR2 FYNNEI come from the germline V gene. This CDR3 has 14 amino acids. With 8 bases removed from V and 6 bases from J, the gap between germline ends came to 20 bases. This specimen consisted of CD4+ or CD8+ T cells sorted from blood, obtained in a trial of the OX40 agonist ivuxolimab. This chain connects TRBV2 to TRBJ2-7; D might be TRBD2 (6 bases). This receptor was taken from an adult with an advanced solid tumor such as melanoma, head and neck, liver or kidney cancer. The CDR3: CASAPTRDLGEQYF. CDR3 nucleotide sequence: TGTGCCAGCGCTCCCACGCGGGACCTGGGCGAGCAGTACTTC.